A selection of T cell receptor beta chains follows, all from one sample in a study of molecular identifiers for immune sequencing clone quantification. Each CDR3 protein gets one entry after TCRdb re-called the PCR reads with MiXCR. The data contain tens of thousands of distinct CDR3 sequences, approximately 25% of them singletons. Sequencing used naive CD8+ T cells from blood, with Jurkat cell RNA spiked in. The receptors were sampled from a human donor in good health. Some libraries in this study had Jurkat cell RNA spiked in. CDR3s include the opening cysteine and the closing phenylalanine or tryptophan. Each record gives: D gene, V gene, CDR3 length, CDR3 protein. A D gene is named only where the DNA matches it firmly.

. | TRBV7-9 | 15 | CASSSGNYQGYEQYF
TRBD1 | TRBV12-3/TRBV12-4 | 18 | CASSLAGTGISPTDTQYF
. | TRBV28 | 11 | CASSLLYEQYF
TRBD2 | TRBV7-2 | 15 | CASSFTSGILYEQYF
. | TRBV10-3 | 17 | CAISDGAGLSGANVLTF
. | TRBV4-3 | 15 | CASSQDSPLNYGYTF
. | TRBV28 | 11 | CASSLLYEQCF
. | TRBV4-3 | 13 | CASSQLRGTEAFF
. | TRBV5-4 | 14 | CASSLEQGNTEAFF
. | TRBV11-2 | 12 | CASSPPLFEQYF
. | TRBV23-1 | 14 | CASTPGGRGTEAFF
. | TRBV6-5 | 15 | CASSYEGAGGDTQYF
. | TRBV4-3 | 15 | CASSQGTGSNQPQHF
TRBD2 | TRBV4-1 | 22 | CASSQEMSRKPGLAGVHGELFF
. | TRBV27 | 14 | CASSKRLVSDEQYF
TRBD2 | TRBV27 | 13 | CASTPRGGNIQYF
TRBD2 | TRBV7-9 | 16 | CASSFPTSKSSETQYF
. | TRBV12-3/TRBV12-4 | 14 | CASSLAQGQETQYF
. | TRBV29-1 | 12 | CSVENQKYEQYF
. | TRBV7-2 | 14 | CASSPLGTGGELFF
TRBD1 | TRBV7-9 | 15 | CASSTRDRGHTEAFF
. | TRBV10-3 | 13 | CALREGSGTEAFF
TRBD2 | TRBV20-1 | 13 | CSAGTSGSYEQYF
. | TRBV7-8 | 15 | CASTTLGDSNQPQHF
TRBD1 | TRBV7-2 | 14 | CASSSTGSGTEAFF
. | TRBV4-2 | 14 | CASSQVAVGQPQHF
TRBD2 | TRBV7-8 | 16 | CASSLLAGEYTDTQYF
TRBD2 | TRBV5-4 | 13 | CASSFERGYEQYF
TRBD2 | TRBV6-5 | 13 | CASQAGAHNEQFF
. | TRBV1 | 14 | CTSSQGAGGETQYF
. | TRBV4-1 | 19 | CASSQPYAVGSRSTDTQYF
TRBD1 | TRBV6-5 | 15 | CASSYEGQGTDTQYF
TRBD1 | TRBV11-3 | 14 | CASSPRTGEETQYF
. | TRBV28 | 14 | CASSPRWTQETQYF
TRBD1 | TRBV3-1 | 16 | CASRQDRGPGRTEAFF
. | TRBV29-1 | 19 | CSVEDLRSHQGASGNTIYF
TRBD1 | TRBV23-1 | 15 | CASSQKTGMNTEAFF
. | TRBV7-9 | 12 | CASSVGGDTQYF
TRBD2 | TRBV19 | 15 | CASSIGGTSSDTQYF
TRBD2 | TRBV4-3 | 17 | CASSQTRGEESADTQYF
. | TRBV18 | 16 | CASSPVGAGSYNEQFF
. | TRBV29-1 | 12 | CSVAGTEAEAVF
. | TRBV2 | 14 | CASRPTGSPTEAFF
TRBD2 | TRBV29-1 | 17 | CSVPSRTSGRTPDTQYF
TRBD1 | TRBV29-1 | 14 | CSVTPGQGRETQYF
. | TRBV6-5 | 15 | CASSYNAGPYNEQFF
. | TRBV20-1 | 13 | CSLQGANTGELFF